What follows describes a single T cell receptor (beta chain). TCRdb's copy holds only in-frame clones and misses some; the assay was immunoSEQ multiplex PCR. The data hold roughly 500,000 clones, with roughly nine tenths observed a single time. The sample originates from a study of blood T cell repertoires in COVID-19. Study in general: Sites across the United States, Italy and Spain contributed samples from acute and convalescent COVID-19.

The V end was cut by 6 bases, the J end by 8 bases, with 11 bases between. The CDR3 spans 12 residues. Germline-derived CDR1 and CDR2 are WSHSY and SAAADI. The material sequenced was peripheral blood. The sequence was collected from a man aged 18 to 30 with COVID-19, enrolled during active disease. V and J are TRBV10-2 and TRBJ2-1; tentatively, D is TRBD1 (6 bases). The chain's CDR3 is CASSLQGYEQFF. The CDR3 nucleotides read TGCGCCAGCAGCCTACAGGGATATGAGCAGTTCTTC.